The next 17 T cell receptor beta chains were all read from a single sample in a study of blood T cell repertoires in COVID-19. TCRdb keeps only in-frame clones here, not all; method: immunoSEQ multiplex PCR. The sample comprises around 130,000 clones, roughly nine tenths of which are singletons, and less than 30% rests with the top ten. Sequenced material: peripheral blood. The receptor set was obtained from a man in his 70s with active or convalescent COVID-19.

This chain links TRBV7-6 with TRBJ1-2, with unresolved D. The CDR3 loop spans 17 amino acids. CDR1 and CDR2 from the germline V gene are SGHVS and FNYEAQ. Trimming took off 4 bases at V and 0 bases at J, with 18 bases between the two ends. The CDR3: CASSSAEAARANYGYTF. In DNA form, the CDR3 reads TGTGCCAGCAGCTCCGCCGAGGCAGCCAGAGCTAACTATGGCTACACCTTC.

V usage is TRBV5-1 and J usage is TRBJ2-7; D call uncertain. The germline V gene encodes CDR1 SGHRS and CDR2 YFSETQ. V was trimmed by 0 bases and J by 12 bases, leaving 16 bases between them. This CDR3 contains 13 residues. Written as DNA, the CDR3 is TGCGCCAGCAGCTTGGACAGCCTCTCCTGGGTGTACTTC. This translates into CASSLDSLSWVYF.

The chain recombines TRBV9 with TRBJ2-3; D remains ambiguous. The CDR3 covers 17 residues. V was cut by 0 bases and J by 1 base, with 15 bases left in between. The germline CDR1 and CDR2 sequences are SGDLS and YYNGEE. The CDR3 region is CASSVGRIPPGTDTQYF. The CDR3 coding sequence is TGTGCCAGCAGCGTAGGCAGGATCCCGCCCGGCACAGATACGCAGTATTTT.

CDR3 sequence (DNA): TGTGCCACCATGCATTCTACAGGGGGTAGCACAGATACGCAGTATTTT. Its translation is CATMHSTGGSTDTQYF. J is TRBJ2-3 and V is TRBV10-3; 8 bases map to TRBD1. V shed 10 bases, J shed 0 bases, and the junction held 12 bases outside the gene matches. The CDR3 totals 16 residues. Per germline, CDR1 ENHRY and CDR2 SYGVKD.

The V gene is TRBV30, the J gene TRBJ2-1; 9 positions match TRBD2. CDR1 GTSNPN and CDR2 SVGIG come from the germline V gene (reference sequence). CDR3 size: 14 residues. Trimming at V came to 4 bases and at J to 3 bases, leaving 4 bases not matched to a gene. The CDR3 region has the DNA TGTGCCTGGACCCTAGCGGGGAACTACAATGAGCAGTTCTTC. Protein: CAWTLAGNYNEQFF.

The chain uses TRBV19 and TRBJ2-1, with 7 nucleotides matching TRBD2. Germline CDR1 LNHDA, CDR2 SQIVND (reference sequence). The CDR3 spans 17 residues. V shed 0 bases and J 7 bases; nucleotides not matched to a gene: 12. CDR3 amino acids: CASSIDPASGYRNEQFF. DNA of the CDR3: TGTGCCAGTAGTATAGATCCGGCTAGCGGCTATAGGAATGAGCAGTTCTTC.

CDR3 sequence: CASSLFDLTGLGGYTF. The CDR3 coding sequence is TGTGCCAGCAGCCTTTTTGACTTGACAGGGCTTGGAGGCTACACCTTC. This rearrangement joins TRBV7-9 to TRBJ1-2; TRBD1 matches at 7 bases. CDR3 length: 16 residues. The germline V gene has CDR1 SEHNR and CDR2 FQNEAQ (reference sequence). Germline trimming cut 5 bases from V and 8 bases from J; bases unmatched to any gene: 17.

This sequence joins TRBV19 and TRBJ2-7, with 8 bases lining up with TRBD2. Looked up from germline, CDR1 is LNHDA and CDR2 is SQIVND (reference sequence). The V and J ends lost 5 bases and 4 bases, in that order; junction bases with no gene match: 4. The CDR3 has 13 residues. This CDR3 reads CASSPGTSYEQYF. The CDR3 coding sequence is TGTGCCAGTAGTCCCGGGACTAGTTACGAGCAGTACTTC.

The chain has TRBV15 and TRBJ2-7, with TRBD1 matching 8 bases. V dropped 0 bases and J dropped 3; count of bases not matched to a gene: 7. The germline gives CDR1 LNHNV, CDR2 YYDKDF (reference sequence). The CDR3 is made up of 16 amino acids. In DNA form, the CDR3 reads TGTGCCACCAGCAGAGATAACCCGACAGGGGTCTACGAGCAGTACTTC. Translation gives CATSRDNPTGVYEQYF.

The V call is TRBV29-1, the J call TRBJ1-2; D is unresolved. Germline loops: CDR1 SQVTM, CDR2 ANQGSEA. The CDR3 has 12 amino acids. Trimming pared 4 bases from V and 4 bases from J, leaving 10 bases between. In nucleotides, the CDR3 is TGCAGCGTTGGGGTGGAGGGCTATGGCTACACCTTC. As protein: CSVGVEGYGYTF.

The V call is TRBV19, the J call TRBJ1-2; D gene ambiguous. This CDR3 has 12 residues. Trimming shortened V by 5 bases and J by 8 bases, and 12 bases separated the two germline ends. Germline CDR1 LNHDA, CDR2 SQIVND (reference sequence). Here the CDR3 DNA reads TGTGCCAGTAGTCCCCCGTCGGGGGGCTACACCTTC. It is translated as CASSPPSGGYTF.

This chain uses TRBV29-1 with TRBJ2-1; a weak D match, TRBD1 (6 bases). The CDR3 covers 15 residues. The V end lost 0 bases, the J end lost 4 bases, and 13 bases lay between the germline ends. CDR1 and CDR2 from the germline V gene are SQVTM and ANQGSEA. The DNA of the CDR3 is TGCAGCGTTGAAGAGTATGGGACACAGTACAATGAGCAGTTCTTC. Translation: CSVEEYGTQYNEQFF.

This chain links TRBV2 with TRBJ2-7, with a weak D call TRBD1 (5 bases). This CDR3 has 12 residues. CDR1 is SNHLY, CDR2 FYNNEI, per germline. Trimming took 6 bases from V and 0 from J, leaving 6 bases between them. The CDR3 nucleotides read TGTGCCAGCAGAGACAGCTCCTACGAGCAGTACTTC. This sequence encodes CASRDSSYEQYF.

J is TRBJ2-6 and V is TRBV18; D possibly corresponds to TRBD2 (5 bases). V was shortened by 3 bases and J by 4 bases, with 10 bases between the two germline ends. Germline values: CDR1 KGHSH, CDR2 LQKENI. This CDR3 region has 15 residues. The CDR3 sequence: CASSPRGPGANVLTF. The CDR3 DNA is TGTGCCAGCTCACCGCGAGGGCCCGGGGCCAACGTCCTGACTTTC.

This chain uses TRBV2 with TRBJ2-6, with D perhaps TRBD1 (6 bases). CDR1 is SNHLY and CDR2 is FYNNEI in the germline V gene. The CDR3 has 17 residues. Trimming cost V 4 bases and J 0 bases, with 13 bases left between them. The CDR3 DNA is TGTGCCAGCAGTGCACCGGGACATTCCTCTGGGGCCAACGTCCTGACTTTC. This encodes CASSAPGHSSGANVLTF.

The chain links TRBV7-2 to TRBJ2-6, with 7 nucleotides matching TRBD2. Per germline, CDR1 SGHTA and CDR2 FQGNSA. V lost 5 bases to trimming and J lost 4 bases; unmatched junction nucleotides: 5. This CDR3 spans 15 amino acids. The CDR3 nucleotides read TGTGCCAGCAGCCACGGGGGGACGGGGGCCAACGTCCTGACTTTC. Amino acid sequence: CASSHGGTGANVLTF.

The chain uses TRBV28 and TRBJ2-1, with TRBD2 matching over 9 bases. The CDR3 length is 13 residues. Germline values: CDR1 MDHEN, CDR2 SYDVKM. Trimming took 6 bases from V and 6 from J; bases not matched to a gene: 3. Here the CDR3 DNA reads TGTGCCAGCAGAGCGGGGGGCCTCAATGAGCAGTTCTTC. It translates to CASRAGGLNEQFF.